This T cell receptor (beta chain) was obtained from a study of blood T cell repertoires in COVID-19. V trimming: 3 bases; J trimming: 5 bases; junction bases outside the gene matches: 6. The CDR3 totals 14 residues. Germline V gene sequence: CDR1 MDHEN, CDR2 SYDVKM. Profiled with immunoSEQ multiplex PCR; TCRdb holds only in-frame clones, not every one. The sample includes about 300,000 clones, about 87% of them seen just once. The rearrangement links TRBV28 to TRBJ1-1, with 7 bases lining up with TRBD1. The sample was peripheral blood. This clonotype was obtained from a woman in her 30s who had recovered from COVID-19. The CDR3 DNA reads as TGTGCCAGCAGTTTGAGGGGGCTAGAGACTGAAGCTTTCTTT. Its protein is CASSLRGLETEAFF.